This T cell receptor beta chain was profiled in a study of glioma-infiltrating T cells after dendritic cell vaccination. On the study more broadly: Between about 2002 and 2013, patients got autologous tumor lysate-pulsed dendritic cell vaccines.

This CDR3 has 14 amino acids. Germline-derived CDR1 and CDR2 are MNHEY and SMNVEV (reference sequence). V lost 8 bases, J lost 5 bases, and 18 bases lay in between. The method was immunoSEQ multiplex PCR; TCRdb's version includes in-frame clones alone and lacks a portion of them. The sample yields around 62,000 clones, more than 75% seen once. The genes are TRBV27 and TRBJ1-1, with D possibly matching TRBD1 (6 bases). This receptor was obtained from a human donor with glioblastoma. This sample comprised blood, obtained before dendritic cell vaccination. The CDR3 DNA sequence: TGTGCCAGCTGTGCTCGGGGGGGGCGAACTGAAGCTTTCTTT. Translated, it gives CASCARGGRTEAFF.